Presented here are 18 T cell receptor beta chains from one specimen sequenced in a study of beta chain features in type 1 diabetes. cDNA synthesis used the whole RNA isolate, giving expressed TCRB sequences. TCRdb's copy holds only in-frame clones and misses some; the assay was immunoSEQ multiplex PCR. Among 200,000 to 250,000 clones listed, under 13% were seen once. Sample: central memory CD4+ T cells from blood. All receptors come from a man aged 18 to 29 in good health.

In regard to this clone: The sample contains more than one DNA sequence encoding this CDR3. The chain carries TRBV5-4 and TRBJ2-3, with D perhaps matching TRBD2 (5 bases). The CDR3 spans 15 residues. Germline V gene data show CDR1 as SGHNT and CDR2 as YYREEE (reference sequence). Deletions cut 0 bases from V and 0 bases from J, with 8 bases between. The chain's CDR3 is CASSLDSVSTDTQYF. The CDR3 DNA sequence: TGTGCCAGCAGCTTGGATAGCGTAAGCACAGATACGCAGTATTTT.

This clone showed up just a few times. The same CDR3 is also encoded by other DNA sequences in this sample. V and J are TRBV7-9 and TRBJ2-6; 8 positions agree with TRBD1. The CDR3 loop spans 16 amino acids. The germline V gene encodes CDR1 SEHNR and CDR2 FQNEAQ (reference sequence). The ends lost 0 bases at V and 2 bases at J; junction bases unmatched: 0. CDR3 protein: CASSLATGAGANVLTF. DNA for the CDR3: TGTGCCAGCAGCTTAGCGACAGGGGCTGGGGCCAACGTCCTGACTTTC.

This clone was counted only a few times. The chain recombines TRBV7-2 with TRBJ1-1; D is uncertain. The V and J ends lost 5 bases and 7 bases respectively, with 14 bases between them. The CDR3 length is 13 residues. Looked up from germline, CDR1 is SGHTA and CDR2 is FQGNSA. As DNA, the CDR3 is TGTGCCAGCAGCCGGGAGCTTAGAATTGAAGCTTTCTTT. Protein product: CASSRELRIEAFF.

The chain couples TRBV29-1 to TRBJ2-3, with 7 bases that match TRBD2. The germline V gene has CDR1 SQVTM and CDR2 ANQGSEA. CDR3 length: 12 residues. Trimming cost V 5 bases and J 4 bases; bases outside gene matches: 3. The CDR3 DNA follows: TGCAGCGTTACGGGGGGATCAGATACGCAGTATTTT. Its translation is CSVTGGSDTQYF.

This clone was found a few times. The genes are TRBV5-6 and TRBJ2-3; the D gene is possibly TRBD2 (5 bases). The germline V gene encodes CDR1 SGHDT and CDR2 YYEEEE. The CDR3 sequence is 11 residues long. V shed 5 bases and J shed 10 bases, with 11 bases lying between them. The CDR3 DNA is TGTGCCAGCAGTTCGACGAGGGCGCAGTATTTT. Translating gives CASSSTRAQYF. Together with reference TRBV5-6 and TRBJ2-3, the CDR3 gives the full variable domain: DAGVTQSPTHLIKTRGQQVTLRCSPKSGHDTVSWYQQALGQGPQFIFQYYEEEERQRGNFPDRFSGHQFPNYSSELNVNALLLGDSALYLCASSSTRAQYFGPGTRLTVL.

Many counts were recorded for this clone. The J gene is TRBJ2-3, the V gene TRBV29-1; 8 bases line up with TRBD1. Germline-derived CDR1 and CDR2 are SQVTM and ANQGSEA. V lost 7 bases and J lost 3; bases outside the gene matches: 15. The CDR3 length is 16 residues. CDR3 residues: CSAWNRPGGVTDTQYF. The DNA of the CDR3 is TGCAGCGCCTGGAATAGACCAGGGGGCGTTACAGATACGCAGTATTTT.

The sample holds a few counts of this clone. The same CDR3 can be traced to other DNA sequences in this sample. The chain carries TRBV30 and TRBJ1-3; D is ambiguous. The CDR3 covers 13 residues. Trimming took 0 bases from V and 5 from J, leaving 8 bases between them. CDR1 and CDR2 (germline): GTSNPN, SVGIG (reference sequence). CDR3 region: CAWSVNGRNTIYF. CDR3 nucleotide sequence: TGTGCCTGGAGTGTGAACGGACGAAACACCATATATTTT.

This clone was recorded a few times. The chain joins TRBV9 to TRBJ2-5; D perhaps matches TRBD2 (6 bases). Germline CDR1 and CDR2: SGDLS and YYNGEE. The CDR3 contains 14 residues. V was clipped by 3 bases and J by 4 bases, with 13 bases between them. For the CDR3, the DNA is TGTGCCAGCAGCGAACCTAGCGTAGGAGAGACCCAGTACTTC. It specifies CASSEPSVGETQYF.

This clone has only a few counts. The CDR3 spells CASSLDRSGLSYEQYF. In DNA form, the CDR3 reads TGTGCCAGCAGCTTAGATAGGTCTGGGCTTTCCTACGAGCAGTACTTC. V is TRBV11-2 and J is TRBJ2-7; no reliable D call. Germline CDR1 SGHAT, CDR2 FQNNGV. This CDR3 is 16 amino acids long. Trimming removed 0 bases at V and 1 base at J, with 13 bases between.

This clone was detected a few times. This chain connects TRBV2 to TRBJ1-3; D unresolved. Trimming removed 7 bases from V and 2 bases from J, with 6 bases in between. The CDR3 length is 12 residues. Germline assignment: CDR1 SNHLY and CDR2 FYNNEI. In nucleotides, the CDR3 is TGTGCCAGCAAAAGGGCTGGAAACACCATATATTTT. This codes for CASKRAGNTIYF.

CDR3 nucleotides: TGCAGCGTTGGGGGGGCCAGGGACACTGAAGCTTTCTTT. Translating gives CSVGGARDTEAFF. The rearrangement uses TRBV29-1 and TRBJ1-1, with D perhaps TRBD1 (6 bases). The V gene lost 4 bases and the J gene lost 3 bases, with 12 bases spanning the gap. The germline V gene has CDR1 SQVTM and CDR2 ANQGSEA. The CDR3 contains 13 residues.

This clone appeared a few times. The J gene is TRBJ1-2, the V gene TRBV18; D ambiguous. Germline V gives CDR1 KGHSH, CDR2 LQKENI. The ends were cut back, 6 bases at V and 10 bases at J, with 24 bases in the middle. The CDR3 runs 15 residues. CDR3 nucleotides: TGTGCCAGCTCCACTATCCCGGTCTCCCACTTTGACTACACCTTC. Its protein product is CASSTIPVSHFDYTF.

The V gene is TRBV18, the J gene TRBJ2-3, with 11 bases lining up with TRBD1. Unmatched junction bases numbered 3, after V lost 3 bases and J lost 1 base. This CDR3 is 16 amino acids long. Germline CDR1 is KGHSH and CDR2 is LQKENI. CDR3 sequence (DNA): TGTGCCAGCTCACCTCCGGGACAGGGGGGCACAGATACGCAGTATTTT. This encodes CASSPPGQGGTDTQYF.

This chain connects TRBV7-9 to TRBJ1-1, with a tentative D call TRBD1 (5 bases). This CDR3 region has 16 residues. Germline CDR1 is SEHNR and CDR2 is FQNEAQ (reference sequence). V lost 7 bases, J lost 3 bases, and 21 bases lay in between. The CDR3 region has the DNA TGTGCCAGCACCACCACTTCAGGGAGACGGGACACTGAAGCTTTCTTT. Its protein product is CASTTTSGRRDTEAFF.

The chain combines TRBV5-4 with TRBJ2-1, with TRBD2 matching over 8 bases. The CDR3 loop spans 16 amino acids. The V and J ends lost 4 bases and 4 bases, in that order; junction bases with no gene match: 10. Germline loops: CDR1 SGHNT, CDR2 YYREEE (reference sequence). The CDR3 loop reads CASSPRGGGIYNEQFF. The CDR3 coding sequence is TGTGCCAGCAGCCCGCGCGGCGGGGGGATTTACAATGAGCAGTTCTTC.

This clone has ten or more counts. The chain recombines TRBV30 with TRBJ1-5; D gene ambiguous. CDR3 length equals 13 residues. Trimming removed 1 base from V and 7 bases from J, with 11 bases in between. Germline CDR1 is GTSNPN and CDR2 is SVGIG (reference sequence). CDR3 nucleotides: TGTGCCTGGAGTGGCTACGGGAAGCAGCCCCAGCATTTT. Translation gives CAWSGYGKQPQHF.

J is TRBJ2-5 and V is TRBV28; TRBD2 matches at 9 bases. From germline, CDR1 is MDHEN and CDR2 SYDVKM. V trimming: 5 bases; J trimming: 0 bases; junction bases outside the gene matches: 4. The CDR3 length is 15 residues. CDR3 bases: TGTGCCAGCAGTGGGAGCGGGAGGCACCAAGAGACCCAGTACTTC. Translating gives CASSGSGRHQETQYF.

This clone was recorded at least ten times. In DNA form, the CDR3 reads TGTGCCAGCAGCCACTCATCAACTAATGAAAAACTGTTTTTT. Protein product: CASSHSSTNEKLFF. This rearrangement joins TRBV7-9 to TRBJ1-4; D is uncertain. This CDR3 has 14 residues. CDR1 is SEHNR and CDR2 is FQNEAQ in the germline V gene (reference sequence). V lost 5 bases and J 0 bases, leaving 7 bases between the germline ends.